What follows are 19 T cell receptor beta chains derived from one specimen sequenced in a study of cytomegalovirus exposure and HLA in healthy donors. In the PCR, 60 Vbeta and 13 Jbeta primers were used. Profiled with immunoSEQ multiplex PCR; TCRdb holds only in-frame clones, not every one. Among 100,000 or so clones listed, about four fifths were seen once. The sequenced sample was PBMCs. The receptors were sampled from a man aged 40-50 years in good health and CMV-seropositive.

The chain combines TRBV19 with TRBJ1-2, with 7 bases that match TRBD1. CDR3 length: 16 residues. Germline V gene data show CDR1 as LNHDA and CDR2 as SQIVND (reference sequence). The trim removed 4 bases at V and 0 bases at J, leaving 8 bases unmatched. The CDR3 DNA reads TGTGCCAGTAGTAGGGACAGCTACCCAGCTAACTATGGCTACACCTTC. Protein: CASSRDSYPANYGYTF. The entire variable domain, with the rest obtained from reference TRBV19 and TRBJ1-2, is as follows: DGGITQSPKYLFRKEGQNVTLSCEQNLNHDAMYWYRQDPGQGLRLIYYSQIVNDFQKGDIAEGYSVSREKKESFPLTVTSAQKNPTAFYLCASSRDSYPANYGYTFGSGTRLTVV.

This rearrangement joins TRBV9 to TRBJ2-1; TRBD2 agrees at 9 bases. Germline V lookup: CDR1 SGDLS, CDR2 YYNGEE. The trim removed 3 bases at V and 0 bases at J, leaving 1 base unmatched. The CDR3 spans 15 residues. The CDR3, as DNA: TGTGCCAGCAGCGGTAGCGGGAGCTCCTACAATGAGCAGTTCTTC. Amino acid sequence: CASSGSGSSYNEQFF.

The rearrangement joins TRBV27 to TRBJ2-2, with a possible D match to TRBD2 (5 bases). This CDR3 has 13 amino acids. Trimming shortened V by 2 bases and J by 6 bases, and 7 bases separated the two germline ends. Germline V lookup: CDR1 MNHEY, CDR2 SMNVEV (reference sequence). The CDR3 sequence is CASSLNGAGELFF. The CDR3 coding sequence is TGTGCCAGCAGTTTAAACGGGGCCGGGGAGCTGTTTTTT.

The V gene is TRBV15, the J gene TRBJ1-4; a possible D gene is TRBD1 (5 bases). This CDR3 has 15 amino acids. V was pared by 4 bases and J by 3 bases, with 12 bases between. Germline values: CDR1 LNHNV, CDR2 YYDKDF (reference sequence). This CDR3 is CATSKGAKANEKLFF. DNA of the CDR3: TGTGCCACCAGCAAAGGGGCGAAGGCTAATGAAAAACTGTTTTTT.

This clone was seen just once. The chain joins TRBV28 to TRBJ2-5, with TRBD1 matching 12 bases. The J call may be mistaken, given a closer DNA end match to TRBJ2-7. From germline, CDR1 is MDHEN and CDR2 SYDVKM. This CDR3 is 16 amino acids long. The CDR3 nucleotides are TGTGCCAGCACCGTCTTAGTGGGACAGGGGGCAGGCGAGCAGTACTTC. This encodes CASTVLVGQGAGEQYF.

This chain's CDR3 is CASRVGRGSNQPQHF. The DNA of the CDR3 is TGTGCCAGCAGGGTAGGGCGGGGAAGCAATCAGCCCCAGCATTTT. This sequence joins TRBV7-8 and TRBJ1-5; no reliable D call. This CDR3 spans 15 amino acids. V lost 6 bases and J 1 base, leaving 13 bases between the germline ends. Germline V lookup: CDR1 SGHVS, CDR2 FQNEAQ.

The chain is built from TRBV6-1 and TRBJ1-6; no clear D. The CDR3 runs 13 residues. Trimming took off 0 bases at V and 9 bases at J, with 6 bases between the two ends. Germline V gene data show CDR1 as MNHNS and CDR2 as SASEGT. DNA of the CDR3: TGTGCCAGCAGTGAAGCTCGAGTTTCACCCCTCCACTTT. It yields the protein CASSEARVSPLHF.

In regard to this clone: One end of the junction varies from germline; a read error may be responsible. The V call is TRBV7-9, the J call TRBJ2-2; tentatively, D is TRBD1 (5 bases). The CDR3 is 13 residues long. The V gene's germline CDR1 is SEHNR and CDR2 FQNEAQ (reference sequence). The DNA for the CDR3 is TGTGCCAGCAGCTGGACACCTACCGGAGAGCTGTTTTTT. This codes for CASSWTPTGELFF. The whole variable domain, remainder taken from reference TRBV7-9 and TRBJ2-2, is DTGVSQNPRHKITKRGQNVTFRCDPISEHNRLYWYRQTLGQGPEFLTYFQNEAQLEKSRLLSDRFSAERPKGSFSTLEIQRTEQGDSAMYLCASSWTPTGELFFGEGSRLTVL.

The chain carries TRBV28 and TRBJ1-2; D ambiguous. V lost 6 bases to trimming and J lost 2 bases, with 10 bases between them. The CDR3 consists of 13 residues. Germline CDR1 and CDR2: MDHEN and SYDVKM. The CDR3, as DNA: TGTGCCAGCAGGGGCCACGGAAACTATGGCTACACCTTC. Its protein is CASRGHGNYGYTF.

The chain carries TRBV28 and TRBJ1-1; a possible D gene is TRBD1 (5 bases). Deletions cut 4 bases from V and 0 bases from J, with 9 bases between. CDR3 length: 14 residues. CDR1 is MDHEN and CDR2 is SYDVKM in the germline V gene. The CDR3 is CASSSHRLNTEAFF. As DNA, the CDR3 is TGTGCCAGCAGTTCCCACAGGCTGAACACTGAAGCTTTCTTT.

A few counts support this clone. V and J are TRBV5-1 and TRBJ2-5; D call uncertain. Germline V CDR1 and CDR2: SGHRS, YFSETQ. The CDR3 is made up of 13 amino acids. V was trimmed by 4 bases and J by 5 bases, leaving 12 bases between them. The CDR3 DNA reads TGCGCCAGCAGCCCCTCCGGTGGTGAGACCCAGTACTTC. Translated: CASSPSGGETQYF. Based on the CDR3 plus reference TRBV5-1 and TRBJ2-5, the full variable domain is KAGVTQTPRYLIKTRGQQVTLSCSPISGHRSVSWYQQTPGQGLQFLFEYFSETQRNKGNFPGRFSGRQFSNSRSEMNVSTLELGDSALYLCASSPSGGETQYFGPGTRLLVL.

This clone was counted only a few times. This likely came from a read error, as a far larger clone is one base away. The chain carries TRBV4-2 and TRBJ2-7; 8 nucleotides line up with TRBD1. V shed 4 bases and J 5 bases; nucleotides not matched to a gene: 13. Per the germline V gene, CDR1 is LGHNA and CDR2 is YNFKEQ. There are 16 residues in the CDR3. The DNA of the CDR3 is TGTGCCAGCAGCCCCCTGGGAGCAGGGGGCAAGAACGAGCAGTACTTC. Its translation is CASSPLGAGGKNEQYF.

The V gene is TRBV9, the J gene TRBJ1-1; D is uncertain. The CDR3 runs to 14 residues. With 0 bases removed from V and 2 bases from J, the gap between germline ends came to 8 bases. Germline V gives CDR1 SGDLS, CDR2 YYNGEE. In DNA, the CDR3 is TGTGCCAGCAGCGTAGAGGCACTAAACACTGAAGCTTTCTTT. Its protein product is CASSVEALNTEAFF.

The genes are TRBV30 and TRBJ1-1; maybe TRBD1 (5 bases). V dropped 4 bases and J dropped 4 bases, with 13 bases sitting between them. The CDR3 consists of 13 residues. Germline lookup yields CDR1 GTSNPN and CDR2 SVGIG (reference sequence). Here the CDR3 DNA reads TGTGCCTGGATCAGGGTAGGTCGCACTGAAGCTTTCTTT. Its translation: CAWIRVGRTEAFF.

Turning to this clone: Compared with germline, one end of the junction differs, possibly owing to a read error. V is TRBV6-1 and J is TRBJ1-6; TRBD1 aligns across 7 bases. CDR3 size: 17 residues. In germline, CDR1 is MNHNS, CDR2 SASEGT. The CDR3 region is CAGSGLHPGQKNSPLHF. The CDR3 nucleotides read TGTGCCGGCAGTGGACTACACCCGGGACAGAAAAATTCACCCCTCCACTTT.

The gene calls are TRBV30 and TRBJ1-1; D not certain. The CDR3 has 13 residues. Germline CDR1 is GTSNPN and CDR2 is SVGIG (reference sequence). V lost 2 bases and J lost 1, with 8 bases in between. CDR3 bases: TGTGCCTGGAGTCCTACTACGAACACTGAAGCTTTCTTT. Its translation: CAWSPTTNTEAFF.

The chain has TRBV5-1 and TRBJ1-5, with 10 bases lining up with TRBD1. This CDR3 is built from 16 residues. Trimming took 5 bases from V and 0 from J; bases not matched to a gene: 5. The V gene's germline CDR1 is SGHRS and CDR2 YFSETQ. The CDR3 DNA follows: TGCGCCAGCAGTCCTGGGACAGGGGTTAGCAATCAGCCCCAGCATTTT. It codes for CASSPGTGVSNQPQHF.

The V gene is TRBV19, the J gene TRBJ2-5; 7 nucleotides agree with TRBD1. Germline lookup yields CDR1 LNHDA and CDR2 SQIVND (reference sequence). The CDR3 is 14 residues long. The V gene end was trimmed by 6 bases and the J gene end by 2 bases; junction bases not matched to a gene: 6. The CDR3 DNA is TGTGCCAGTAGCCTCCGGGACAGACAAGAGACCCAGTACTTC. Amino acid sequence: CASSLRDRQETQYF.

Only one count was recorded for this clone. The rearrangement links TRBV4-1 to TRBJ2-2; perhaps TRBD2 as D (6 bases). V was clipped by 3 bases and J by 5 bases, with 13 bases between them. This CDR3 is built from 15 residues. Germline lookup yields CDR1 MGHRA and CDR2 YSYEKL. The CDR3 DNA is TGCGCCAGCAGCCAGGGGGGTTTGAGGACCGGGGAGCTGTTTTTT. The encoded protein is CASSQGGLRTGELFF.